The 5 T cell receptor beta chains reported below all come from one sample, sequenced in a study of blood T cell repertoires in COVID-19. Profiled with immunoSEQ multiplex PCR; TCRdb holds only in-frame clones, not every one. Of about 180,000 clones listed, about 91% are singletons. Sequencing was done on a sample of peripheral blood. These receptors originate from a woman aged 25 to 39 with acute or convalescent COVID-19.

The chain uses TRBV27 and TRBJ2-6; D gene ambiguous. Germline lookup yields CDR1 MNHEY and CDR2 SMNVEV (reference sequence). The CDR3 is 14 residues long. V lost 5 bases, J lost 0 bases, and 5 bases lay in between. CDR3 in amino acids: CASSTSSGANVLTF. In nucleotides, the CDR3 is TGTGCCAGCAGTACCAGCTCTGGGGCCAACGTCCTGACTTTC.

This sequence joins TRBV6-1 and TRBJ2-5; 8 nucleotides match TRBD2. Trimming took 4 bases from V and 5 from J; bases not matched to a gene: 12. Germline V gene lookup returns CDR1 MNHNS and CDR2 SASEGT. The CDR3 runs 16 residues. This CDR3 is CASSVIPGGNGETQYF. The CDR3 nucleotides are TGTGCCAGCAGTGTAATCCCGGGGGGGAACGGCGAGACCCAGTACTTC.

V usage is TRBV6-6 and J usage is TRBJ1-4; D perhaps matches TRBD1 (6 bases). Germline assignment: CDR1 MNHNY and CDR2 SVGAGI (reference sequence). The CDR3 runs to 10 residues. The germline V and J ends were trimmed by 6 bases and 14 bases, with 10 bases remaining between them. CDR3 nucleotide sequence: TGTGCCAGCAGAGATCAGGGGCTGTTTTTT. Amino acid sequence: CASRDQGLFF.

This chain joins TRBV25-1 and TRBJ1-1, with 9 bases aligning to TRBD1. The CDR3 length is 11 residues. Trimming took 6 bases from V and 8 from J; bases not matched to a gene: 1. In germline, CDR1 is MGHDK, CDR2 SYGVNS. CDR3: CASRQGAEAFF. CDR3 in DNA: TGTGCCAGCAGACAGGGGGCGGAAGCTTTCTTT. Variable domain in full (rest from reference TRBV25-1 and TRBJ1-1): EADIYQTPRYLVIGTGKKITLECSQTMGHDKMYWYQQDPGMELHLIHYSYGVNSTEKGDLSSESTVSRIRTEHFPLTLESARPSHTSQYLCASRQGAEAFFGQGTRLTVV.

The rearrangement joins TRBV3-1 (or the pseudogene TRBV3-2) to TRBJ2-1; possibly TRBD2 for D (5 bases). Trimming shortened V by 11 bases and J by 6 bases, and 17 bases separated the two germline ends. Per germline, CDR1 LGHDT and CDR2 YNNKEL (reference sequence). The CDR3 runs 13 residues. The CDR3 DNA reads as TGTGCCGGAAGAGCGGTCCCGGGCAATGAGCAGTTCTTC. Translating it yields CAGRAVPGNEQFF.